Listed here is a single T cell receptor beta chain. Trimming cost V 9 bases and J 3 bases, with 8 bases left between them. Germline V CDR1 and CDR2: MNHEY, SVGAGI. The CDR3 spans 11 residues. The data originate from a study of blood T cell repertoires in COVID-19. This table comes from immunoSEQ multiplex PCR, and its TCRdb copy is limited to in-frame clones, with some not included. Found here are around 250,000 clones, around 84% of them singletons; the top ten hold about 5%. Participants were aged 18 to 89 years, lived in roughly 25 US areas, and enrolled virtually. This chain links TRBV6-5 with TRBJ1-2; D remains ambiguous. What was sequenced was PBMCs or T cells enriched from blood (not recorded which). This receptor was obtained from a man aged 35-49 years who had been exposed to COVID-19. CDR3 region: CASSGDYGYTF. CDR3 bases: TGTGCCAGTTCGGGAGACTATGGCTACACCTTC.